These T cell receptor beta chains were read from a single sample in a study of cytomegalovirus exposure and HLA in healthy donors. The data were produced by immunoSEQ multiplex PCR, yet TCRdb's version contains in-frame clones alone and is incomplete. The sample records about 100,000 clones, roughly three quarters being singletons. The sample was PBMCs. The receptors here all came from a woman aged 55-69 years in good health and CMV-seronegative. The CDR3 runs from the conserved cysteine through the conserved F or W. Fields, in order: clone size, D gene, J gene, V gene, CDR3 DNA, CDR3 protein. A D gene is named only where the DNA matches it firmly. Only part of the rows carry a size: once, few, many, or a class if the clone is expanded.

size: NA; D: TRBD1; J: TRBJ2-3; V: TRBV7-9; DNA: TGTGCCAGCAGCCCACCAGGGACAGGGGCCGCAGATACGCAGTATTTT; CDR3: CASSPPGTGAADTQYF
size: NA; D: NA; J: TRBJ1-2; V: TRBV7-2; DNA: TGTGCCAGCAGCTTAATGCCGGCATCCCAGGATGGCTACACCTTC; CDR3: CASSLMPASQDGYTF
size: NA; D: TRBD1; J: TRBJ1-1; V: TRBV30; DNA: TGTGCCTGGAGTGGGGGCAGGGGGGAGAACACTGAAGCTTTCTTT; CDR3: CAWSGGRGENTEAFF
size: NA; D: TRBD1; J: TRBJ1-1; V: TRBV5-1; DNA: TGCGCCAGCAGCAATAGACAGGGCCTGAACACTGAAGCTTTCTTT; CDR3: CASSNRQGLNTEAFF
size: NA; D: NA; J: TRBJ2-7; V: TRBV5-1; DNA: TGCGCCAGCAGCTTGGCGGCGGGCTACGAGCAGTACTTC; CDR3: CASSLAAGYEQYF
size: NA; D: TRBD1; J: TRBJ2-7; V: TRBV7-9; DNA: TGTGCCAGCAGCTCCCAGGGGGTAGGGGACGAGCAGTACTTC; CDR3: CASSSQGVGDEQYF
size: NA; D: TRBD2; J: TRBJ2-7; V: TRBV28; DNA: TGTGCCAGCAGTTCCCCAGCGGGGTCCTACGAGCAGTACTTC; CDR3: CASSSPAGSYEQYF
size: NA; D: NA; J: TRBJ1-1; V: TRBV6-5; DNA: TGTGCCAGCAGTCCCCTAGAAAACACTGAAGCTTTCTTT; CDR3: CASSPLENTEAFF
size: NA; D: TRBD2; J: TRBJ2-3; V: TRBV15; DNA: TGTGCCACCAGGCCAGGACTAGGAGCCTACACAGATACGCAGTATTTT; CDR3: CATRPGLGAYTDTQYF
size: once; D: NA; J: TRBJ2-7; V: TRBV6-6; DNA: TGTGCCAGCAGTTATGGCACGTCCTACGAGCAGTACTTC; CDR3: CASSYGTSYEQYF
size: NA; D: NA; J: TRBJ1-2; V: TRBV6-6; DNA: TGTGCCAGCAGTTACGAGGGAAGTTACTATGGCTACACCTTC; CDR3: CASSYEGSYYGYTF
size: NA; D: NA; J: TRBJ2-1; V: TRBV19; DNA: TGTGCCAGTAGTACACTGGAGAATGAGCAGTTCTTC; CDR3: CASSTLENEQFF
size: NA; D: NA; J: TRBJ1-5; V: TRBV6-1; DNA: TGTGCCAGCAGGGGAGATGGGAGGGTCCAGCCCCAGCATTTT; CDR3: CASRGDGRVQPQHF
size: NA; D: NA; J: TRBJ1-4; V: TRBV9; DNA: TGTGCCAGCAGCGTAATCGGGGGACCTAATGAAAAACTGTTTTTT; CDR3: CASSVIGGPNEKLFF
size: NA; D: NA; J: TRBJ2-2; V: TRBV29-1; DNA: TGCAGCGTTGGAGGGCGCACCGGGGAGCTGTTTTTT; CDR3: CSVGGRTGELFF
size: few; D: TRBD2; J: TRBJ2-7; V: TRBV5-6; DNA: TGTGCCAGCAGCGTCGGGACTAGCGTCTACGAGCAGTACTTC; CDR3: CASSVGTSVYEQYF
size: NA; D: TRBD1; J: TRBJ2-7; V: TRBV19; DNA: TGTGCCAGTACCACGGGACAGGGTTTCCACGAGCAGTACTTC; CDR3: CASTTGQGFHEQYF
size: NA; D: NA; J: TRBJ2-5; V: TRBV6-6; DNA: TGTGCCAGCAGTTACAACGGCGGGGAGACCCAGTACTTC; CDR3: CASSYNGGETQYF
size: NA; D: NA; J: TRBJ2-7; V: TRBV4-3; DNA: TGCGCCAGCAGCCTCTCTAGCGACGCCTCTGACGAGCAGTACTTC; CDR3: CASSLSSDASDEQYF
size: once; D: NA; J: TRBJ1-2; V: TRBV5-4; DNA: TGTGCCAGCAGCTTGAGAGGGAACTATGGCTACACCTTC; CDR3: CASSLRGNYGYTF
size: NA; D: TRBD1; J: TRBJ2-7; V: TRBV13; DNA: TGTGCCAGCAGCTTAGCCGAGACAGGGGGCTACGAGCAGTACTTC; CDR3: CASSLAETGGYEQYF
size: NA; D: NA; J: TRBJ2-7; V: TRBV6-1; DNA: TGTGCCAGCAGTGCTCTCGAGCAGTACTTC; CDR3: CASSALEQYF
size: NA; D: NA; J: TRBJ1-1; V: TRBV5-1; DNA: TGCGCCAGCAGCTCCACAGGGATGGGGAACACTGAAGCTTTCTTT; CDR3: CASSSTGMGNTEAFF